The subject of this entry is one T cell receptor (beta chain). Antigen: not known. These data are taken from a study of T cell responses to AZD1222 COVID-19 vaccine. Regarding the study as a whole: Elevations in Spike-specific TCR breadth and depth followed administration of two AZD1222 doses. Among spike-specific TCRs, nearly half reportedly target unmutated variant regions. All repertoire sampling was performed exclusively after the peak T cell response. In a largely white British group with more females than males, clonal diversity was possibly underestimated.

Unmatched junction bases numbered 8, after V lost 4 bases and J lost 1 base. Germline lookup yields CDR1 SEHNR and CDR2 FQNEAQ (reference sequence). The CDR3 totals 16 residues. Libraries were prepared by immunoSEQ multiplex PCR; TCRdb keeps only in-frame clonotypes and omits some of them. The table includes 90,000 to 150,000 clones, 80% to 90% detected once. The source is an adult in good health. The chain recombines TRBV7-9 with TRBJ2-3; the match to TRBD2 covers 7 bases. The material sequenced was peripheral blood, taken on day 0 of AZD1222 vaccination. The CDR3, as DNA: TGTGCCAGCAGCTCCCCGGAGCGGGACGGCACAGATACGCAGTATTTT. It is translated as CASSSPERDGTDTQYF. The variable domain in full, with the rest retrieved from reference TRBV7-9 and TRBJ2-3, is DTGVSQNPRHKITKRGQNVTFRCDPISEHNRLYWYRQTLGQGPEFLTYFQNEAQLEKSRLLSDRFSAERPKGSFSTLEIQRTEQGDSAMYLCASSSPERDGTDTQYFGPGTRLTVL.